The present TCR beta chain was sequenced within a study of cytomegalovirus exposure and HLA in healthy donors. Whole-study results and caveats: The study recorded some 160 TCR beta chains that were cytomegalovirus-associated. The productive fraction for most TCR beta V segments was about 87% or about 30% in an earlier analysis. As a later analysis revealed, most CMV-associated TCR beta chains appeared HLA-restricted. Later work associated roughly 17,000 TCR beta sequences with HLA alleles at 0.05 false discovery rate.

This clone was found once. Its antigen is undetermined. Primers: 60 Vbeta forward and 13 Jbeta reverse. The table came from immunoSEQ multiplex PCR; TCRdb's copy has only in-frame clones and leaves some out. Of 130,000 or so clones detected, around four fifths appear once; the ten largest clones hold approximately 2.1%. This CDR3 has 21 amino acids. The sample comprised PBMCs. This sequence joins TRBV12-2 and TRBJ2-3; the table's D call, TRBD2, has no DNA check behind it. TRBV12-2 is marked as a pseudogene. The source of this sequence is a woman aged 40 to 50 in good health and CMV-seropositive. DNA for the CDR3: TGTGCAAGTCGCTTAGCGCCCTGTCGGGGCATAGCGGGAGGGCCTGGAGATACGCAGTATTTT. Its protein product is CASRLAPCRGIAGGPGDTQYF.